These 21 T cell receptor beta chains originate from one sample sequenced in a study of shared clonotypes between healthy human individuals. TCRdb's table, derived via immunoSEQ multiplex PCR, lists solely in-frame clones and lacks some. The table lists a few million clones, roughly nine tenths of them singletons. The material sequenced was naive CD4+ T cells sorted from blood. As to subset: CD45RA+ positively selected. The origin of the receptors is a man aged 18-30 years in good health.

The chain has TRBV7-3 and TRBJ2-2; 9 bases line up with TRBD1. The trim removed 8 bases at V and 7 bases at J, leaving 5 bases unmatched. The germline V gene encodes CDR1 SGHTA and CDR2 FQGTGA. The CDR3 runs 13 residues. The CDR3 loop reads CASGTGTIGELFF. The CDR3 DNA is TGTGCCAGCGGGACAGGGACTATCGGGGAGCTGTTTTTT.

This sequence joins TRBV18 and TRBJ2-1, with no clear D. Per germline, CDR1 KGHSH and CDR2 LQKENI. CDR3 size: 13 residues. Trimming stripped 0 bases from V and 8 bases from J, with 8 bases between. Here the CDR3 DNA reads TGTGCCAGCTCACCACCTCATGACTATGAGCAGTTCTTC. Translating it yields CASSPPHDYEQFF.

The chain links TRBV10-1 to TRBJ2-1; TRBD2 matches 13 bases. V lost 2 bases, J lost 7 bases, and 5 bases stayed unmatched. Germline CDR1 is WNHNN and CDR2 is SYGVQD (reference sequence). This CDR3 comprises 16 residues. The DNA of the CDR3 is TGCGCCAGCAGTGAGCTCTGGACTAGCGGGAGAAATGAGCAGTTCTTC. Protein: CASSELWTSGRNEQFF.

The chain has TRBV7-3 and TRBJ2-1; 13 nucleotides align to TRBD2. After removal of 6 bases from V and 6 bases from J, the junction contained 5 bases not matched to a gene. CDR3 size: 15 residues. In germline, CDR1 is SGHTA, CDR2 FQGTGA. Here the CDR3 reads CASSSGLAGPNEQFF. CDR3 DNA: TGTGCCAGCAGTTCGGGACTAGCGGGACCCAATGAGCAGTTCTTC.

The V and J genes are TRBV2 and TRBJ2-7, with 9 nucleotides matching TRBD1. CDR3 length equals 14 residues. Trimming cost V 4 bases and J 5 bases; bases outside gene matches: 6. The germline CDR1 and CDR2 sequences are SNHLY and FYNNEI. The CDR3 sequence: CASSAGTGRDEQYF. CDR3 sequence (DNA): TGTGCCAGCAGTGCCGGGACAGGGAGGGACGAGCAGTACTTC.

Here the CDR3 reads CASSAGVHSPLHF. The CDR3 DNA follows: TGTGCCAGCAGTGCCGGAGTCCATTCACCCCTCCACTTT. V gene TRBV2 combines with J gene TRBJ1-6, with no clear D. The CDR3 is made up of 13 amino acids. Germline CDR1 is SNHLY and CDR2 is FYNNEI. V was pared by 4 bases and J by 8 bases, with 9 bases between. Full variable domain (remainder filled in from reference TRBV2 and TRBJ1-6): EPEVTQTPSHQVTQMGQEVILRCVPISNHLYFYWYRQILGQKVEFLVSFYNNEISEKSEIFDDQFSVERPDGSNFTLKIRSTKLEDSAMYFCASSAGVHSPLHFGNGTRLTVT.

The CDR3 spells CAWTETGTGGGHEQYF. For the CDR3, the DNA is TGTGCCTGGACCGAAACAGGGACAGGGGGCGGCCACGAGCAGTACTTC. This chain connects TRBV30 to TRBJ2-7, with 12 bases aligning to TRBD1. Trimming removed 4 bases from V and 5 bases from J; junction bases left unmatched: 12. In germline, CDR1 is GTSNPN, CDR2 SVGIG (reference sequence). The CDR3 is 16 amino acids. Using reference TRBV30 and TRBJ2-7 for the parts outside the CDR3, the full variable domain is SQTIHQWPATLVQPVGSPLSLECTVEGTSNPNLYWYRQAAGRGLQLLFYSVGIGQISSEVPQNLSASRPQDRQFILSSKKLLLSDSGFYLCAWTETGTGGGHEQYFGPGTRLTVT.

Only a few counts were recorded for this clone. V gene TRBV30 combines with J gene TRBJ1-5; TRBD1 might be the D (6 bases). Germline V CDR1 and CDR2: GTSNPN, SVGIG (reference sequence). V lost 0 bases and J lost 3, with 9 bases in between. The CDR3 is 14 amino acids. The CDR3 DNA reads as TGTGCCTGGAGTGTGGACAGCTCCAATCAGCCCCAGCATTTT. It specifies CAWSVDSSNQPQHF.

The genes are TRBV7-9 and TRBJ2-2; possible D gene TRBD1, 6 bases. CDR3 length: 15 amino acids. Germline loops: CDR1 SEHNR, CDR2 FQNEAQ (reference sequence). The ends were cut back, 0 bases at V and 4 bases at J, with 9 bases in the middle. The CDR3 loop is CASSLAQGSTGELFF. CDR3 nucleotide sequence: TGTGCCAGCAGCTTAGCGCAGGGGTCCACCGGGGAGCTGTTTTTT.

The chain is built from TRBV7-8 and TRBJ1-1, with TRBD1 matching 10 bases. The V segment lost 6 bases and the J segment 1 base; nucleotides outside the gene matches: 8. The CDR3 covers 16 residues. Germline CDR1 and CDR2: SGHVS and FQNEAQ. The CDR3 coding sequence is TGTGCCAGCAGGGGACAGGACAGGGGGGGGAACACTGAAGCTTTCTTT. It codes for CASRGQDRGGNTEAFF.

The chain employs TRBV2 and TRBJ2-7; 9 nucleotides line up with TRBD1. The V gene end was trimmed by 5 bases and the J gene end by 1 base; junction bases not matched to a gene: 3. This CDR3 has 14 residues. Germline V gene sequence: CDR1 SNHLY, CDR2 FYNNEI. CDR3 DNA: TGTGCCAGCAGTTCGACAGGGGGGTCCTACGAGCAGTACTTC. Amino acid sequence: CASSSTGGSYEQYF.

This clone has a single count. The chain is built from TRBV15 and TRBJ2-7; D remains ambiguous. Germline values: CDR1 LNHNV, CDR2 YYDKDF (reference sequence). CDR3 length equals 15 residues. The ends were cut back, 0 bases at V and 7 bases at J, with 16 bases in the middle. CDR3 coding DNA: TGTGCCACCAGCAGAGATCGGCAGGCCCCTGGGGAGCAGTACTTC. Protein product: CATSRDRQAPGEQYF.

The J gene is TRBJ2-3, the V gene TRBV12-5; 10 positions match TRBD2. The junction had 11 bases not matched to a gene; V was cut back by 9 bases and J by 5 bases. Looked up from germline, CDR1 is LGHNT and CDR2 is FRNRAP. The CDR3 length is 15 residues. This CDR3 reads CASTLAGVGRDTQYF. CDR3 DNA sequence: TGTGCTAGCACGCTAGCGGGAGTAGGGAGAGATACGCAGTATTTT.

This clone was detected only once. This sample also contains other DNA sequences that code for the same CDR3. J is TRBJ2-7 and V is TRBV20-1, with D unclear. CDR1 is DFQATT, CDR2 SNEGSKA, per germline (reference sequence). V was pared by 0 bases and J by 3 bases, with 3 bases between. CDR3 length equals 11 residues. CDR3 sequence reads: CSARDIYEQYF. DNA for the CDR3: TGCAGTGCTAGAGATATCTACGAGCAGTACTTC.

The J gene is TRBJ1-1, the V gene TRBV5-4; 9 positions match TRBD1. From germline, CDR1 is SGHNT and CDR2 YYREEE (reference sequence). V lost 7 bases and J lost 3; bases outside the gene matches: 10. This CDR3 is built from 15 residues. The CDR3 is CASGKQGAEDTEAFF. In nucleotides, the CDR3 is TGTGCCAGCGGCAAACAGGGGGCGGAAGACACTGAAGCTTTCTTT.

This chain joins TRBV30 and TRBJ1-3; no definite D call. Germline V gene lookup returns CDR1 GTSNPN and CDR2 SVGIG (reference sequence). V was clipped by 2 bases and J by 0 bases, with 8 bases between them. CDR3 length: 14 amino acids. This CDR3 is CAWSRADSGNTIYF. The CDR3 DNA reads TGTGCCTGGAGTAGGGCAGACTCTGGAAACACCATATATTTT.

The gene calls are TRBV10-3 and TRBJ1-3; D not resolved. The V gene's germline CDR1 is ENHRY and CDR2 SYGVKD. The V and J ends lost 4 bases and 0 bases respectively, with 13 bases between them. The CDR3 is 16 residues long. The CDR3 protein is CAISVKTPSSGNTIYF. In DNA form, the CDR3 reads TGTGCCATCAGTGTCAAAACGCCCTCCTCTGGAAACACCATATATTTT.

This chain links TRBV18 with TRBJ2-5; 11 nucleotides match TRBD2. CDR1 and CDR2 from the germline V gene are KGHSH and LQKENI. The CDR3 length is 16 residues. The V gene end was trimmed by 2 bases and the J gene end by 4 bases; junction bases not matched to a gene: 6. CDR3 sequence: CASSPRLAGYRETQYF. CDR3 DNA: TGTGCCAGCTCACCAAGACTAGCGGGGTATAGAGAGACCCAGTACTTC.

The chain is built from TRBV7-8 and TRBJ2-2; TRBD1 is a possible D gene (5 bases). CDR1 is SGHVS and CDR2 is FQNEAQ in the germline V gene. CDR3 length: 14 amino acids. With 6 bases removed from V and 9 bases from J, the gap between germline ends came to 17 bases. The CDR3 nucleotides read TGTGCCAGCAGATCTCTGGCAGGGCGGAGGGAGCTGTTTTTT. This encodes CASRSLAGRRELFF.

This clone was observed once. Other DNA variants within this sample encode the same CDR3. The V gene is TRBV6-1, the J gene TRBJ2-7; 10 nucleotides line up with TRBD1. The ends lost 6 bases at V and 5 bases at J; junction bases unmatched: 1. CDR3 size: 12 residues. Germline loops: CDR1 MNHNS, CDR2 SASEGT. The CDR3: CASRGTGDEQYF. In DNA form, the CDR3 reads TGTGCCAGCAGAGGGACAGGGGACGAGCAGTACTTC.

The J gene is TRBJ2-4, the V gene TRBV7-9; TRBD2 might be the D (5 bases). V lost 0 bases and J lost 8, with 8 bases in between. The germline V gene encodes CDR1 SEHNR and CDR2 FQNEAQ (reference sequence). The CDR3 has 13 residues. Here the CDR3 reads CASSLAGADIQYF. Here the CDR3 DNA reads TGTGCCAGCAGCTTAGCGGGAGCCGACATTCAGTACTTC.